The sequence of this T cell receptor beta chain was determined in a study of siplizumab effects on memory and regulatory T cells. V was cut by 5 bases and J by 4 bases, with 12 bases left in between. This CDR3 has 14 amino acids. CDR1 is MNHEY, CDR2 SMNVEV, per germline (reference sequence). Generated by immunoSEQ multiplex PCR, the TCRdb table keeps only in-frame clones and is missing some. The sample carries 50,000 to 60,000 clones, more than 75% recorded once. The receptor was derived from a human donor in good health. The sequenced sample was naive CD8+ T cells sorted from blood. The chain combines TRBV27 with TRBJ1-5; D remains ambiguous. The CDR3 DNA sequence: TGTGCCAGCAGTGCTACCGGGGTAAATCAGCCCCAGCATTTT. Translated, it gives CASSATGVNQPQHF.